Listed below are T cell receptor beta chains from one sample, sequenced in a study of T cells in Graves' hyperthyroidism and ophthalmopathy. TCRdb independently ran MiXCR on the multiplex PCR reads; one entry per CDR3 protein. Of fewer than 700,000 distinct CDR3 sequences in the sample, roughly 15% were seen once. The source material was blood. All receptors come from a woman in her twenties or thirties with Graves' hyperthyroidism. CDR3s include the opening cysteine and the closing phenylalanine or tryptophan. Each record gives: J gene, clone size, D gene, V gene, CDR3 DNA, CDR3 protein. A D gene is named only where the DNA matches it firmly. Some rows mark clone size as missing; the rest say once, few, many or name a class of expanded clone.

j_call: TRBJ2-7; clone_size: NA; d_call: TRBD1; v_call: TRBV18; cdr3_nt: TGTGCCAGCTCACAGGGACAGGGGGCTCACAACGAGCAGTACTTC; cdr3_aa: CASSQGQGAHNEQYF
j_call: TRBJ1-1; clone_size: NA; d_call: TRBD1; v_call: TRBV7-9; cdr3_nt: TGTGCCAGCAGCTTCGGGACAGCTGAAGCTTTCTTT; cdr3_aa: CASSFGTAEAFF
j_call: TRBJ1-2; clone_size: NA; d_call: NA; v_call: TRBV20-1; cdr3_nt: TGCAGTGCTAGAGAGGGGCTTGGCTATGGCTACACCTTC; cdr3_aa: CSAREGLGYGYTF
j_call: TRBJ2-3; clone_size: many; d_call: NA; v_call: TRBV2; cdr3_nt: TGTGCCAGCAGTGAAAAGGCTAGCCCAGATACGCAGTATTTT; cdr3_aa: CASSEKASPDTQYF
j_call: TRBJ1-1; clone_size: many; d_call: NA; v_call: TRBV20-1; cdr3_nt: TGCAGTGCTAGAGATCCGGGCAGCGCTAGCACTGAAGCTTTCTTT; cdr3_aa: CSARDPGSASTEAFF
j_call: TRBJ2-1; clone_size: few; d_call: TRBD2; v_call: TRBV5-6; cdr3_nt: TGTGCCAGCAGCTTGGCCGCGGGACTAGCGGGAGGACTCGACAATGAGCAGTTCTTC; cdr3_aa: CASSLAAGLAGGLDNEQFF
j_call: TRBJ1-1; clone_size: many; d_call: NA; v_call: TRBV28; cdr3_nt: TGTGCCAGCAGTTTTTCCCTGGGGATTACTGAAGCTTTCTTT; cdr3_aa: CASSFSLGITEAFF
j_call: TRBJ2-7; clone_size: few; d_call: NA; v_call: TRBV3-1; cdr3_nt: TGTGCCAGCAGCCAAGATTCTGAACGGGAGCACGACGAGCAGTACTTC; cdr3_aa: CASSQDSEREHDEQYF
j_call: TRBJ1-1; clone_size: NA; d_call: TRBD1; v_call: TRBV30; cdr3_nt: TGTGCCTGGAGTGTACAGGGGGCAGTGGGGACTGAAGCTTTCTTT; cdr3_aa: CAWSVQGAVGTEAFF
j_call: TRBJ1-6; clone_size: NA; d_call: NA; v_call: TRBV6-1; cdr3_nt: TGTGCCAGCAGCGCTTCGATACCTCAGCTCCACTTT; cdr3_aa: CASSASIPQLHF
j_call: TRBJ2-1; clone_size: NA; d_call: TRBD2; v_call: TRBV3-1; cdr3_nt: TGTGCCAGCAGCCAAGATAGGGGTCTAGCGGAAGGGTACAATGAGCAGTTCTTC; cdr3_aa: CASSQDRGLAEGYNEQFF
j_call: TRBJ1-6; clone_size: few; d_call: TRBD1; v_call: TRBV2; cdr3_nt: TGTGCCAGCACGATATACAGGGGAGGTAATTCACCCCTCCACTTT; cdr3_aa: CASTIYRGGNSPLHF
j_call: TRBJ2-7; clone_size: few; d_call: TRBD2; v_call: TRBV19; cdr3_nt: TGTGCCAGTAGAGCGGGAGGAACCTACGAGCAGTACTTC; cdr3_aa: CASRAGGTYEQYF
j_call: TRBJ2-7; clone_size: NA; d_call: TRBD1; v_call: TRBV9; cdr3_nt: TGTGCCAGCAGCGCTGGTGGGACAGGGACCTACGAGCAGTACTTC; cdr3_aa: CASSAGGTGTYEQYF
j_call: TRBJ2-1; clone_size: many; d_call: NA; v_call: TRBV5-1; cdr3_nt: TGCGCCAGCACTAGCCGAGGTAGGAACAATGAGCAGTTCTTC; cdr3_aa: CASTSRGRNNEQFF
j_call: TRBJ2-1; clone_size: NA; d_call: TRBD2; v_call: TRBV2; cdr3_nt: TGTGCCAGCAGTACCCATATTTCTAGCGGGAGCTCCTACAATGAGCAGTTCTTC; cdr3_aa: CASSTHISSGSSYNEQFF
j_call: TRBJ2-1; clone_size: few; d_call: TRBD2; v_call: TRBV24-1; cdr3_nt: TGTGCCACCAGCCCGGGGGGGTCCTACAATGAGCAGTTCTTC; cdr3_aa: CATSPGGSYNEQFF
j_call: TRBJ1-2; clone_size: many; d_call: NA; v_call: TRBV28; cdr3_nt: TGTGCCAGCAGTTTGGAGGGTGGCGGCTACACCTTC; cdr3_aa: CASSLEGGGYTF
j_call: TRBJ2-3; clone_size: NA; d_call: NA; v_call: TRBV3-1; cdr3_nt: TGTGCCAGCAGCCAGGGCAGAAACACAGATACGCAGTATTTT; cdr3_aa: CASSQGRNTDTQYF
j_call: TRBJ1-1; clone_size: many; d_call: TRBD1; v_call: TRBV30; cdr3_nt: TGTGCCTGGAGTAAAGGGGGCCTCACTGAAGCTTTCTTT; cdr3_aa: CAWSKGGLTEAFF
j_call: TRBJ1-2; clone_size: NA; d_call: NA; v_call: TRBV30; cdr3_nt: TGTGCCTATGAGGGCTACACCTTC; cdr3_aa: CAYEGYTF
j_call: TRBJ2-3; clone_size: NA; d_call: TRBD2; v_call: TRBV7-2; cdr3_nt: TGTGCCAGCAGCTCGACTAGCGGGAGGGCAGCAGGAGATACGCAGTATTTT; cdr3_aa: CASSSTSGRAAGDTQYF
j_call: TRBJ1-4; clone_size: few; d_call: NA; v_call: TRBV20-1; cdr3_nt: TGCAGTGCTAGAGAGCAGCTTAATGAAAAACTGTTTTTT; cdr3_aa: CSAREQLNEKLFF
j_call: TRBJ1-6; clone_size: NA; d_call: TRBD1; v_call: TRBV28; cdr3_nt: TGTGCCAGCAGACCGGACAGGGGCGCCTATAATTCACCCCTCCACTTT; cdr3_aa: CASRPDRGAYNSPLHF
j_call: TRBJ2-1; clone_size: NA; d_call: NA; v_call: TRBV7-9; cdr3_nt: TGTGCCAGCAGCTTAGACGGCGGTGGTTGGAGGAGTGAGCAGTTCTTC; cdr3_aa: CASSLDGGGWRSEQFF
j_call: TRBJ2-3; clone_size: many; d_call: TRBD1; v_call: TRBV20-1; cdr3_nt: TGCAGTGCTAATGGACAGGGGGCCACAGATACGCAGTATTTT; cdr3_aa: CSANGQGATDTQYF
j_call: TRBJ2-5; clone_size: NA; d_call: TRBD2; v_call: TRBV7-6; cdr3_nt: TGTGCCAGCAGTCCCCTGGACGGGAGGGAAGAGACCCAGTACTTC; cdr3_aa: CASSPLDGREETQYF
j_call: TRBJ2-7; clone_size: many; d_call: NA; v_call: TRBV20-1; cdr3_nt: TGCAGTGCTAGAGAGGGAGGCGAGCAGTACTTC; cdr3_aa: CSAREGGEQYF
j_call: TRBJ2-7; clone_size: NA; d_call: TRBD1; v_call: TRBV19; cdr3_nt: TGTGCCAGTAGTATCATGGGACAGGGGTACTACGAGCAGTACTTC; cdr3_aa: CASSIMGQGYYEQYF
j_call: TRBJ2-1; clone_size: many; d_call: NA; v_call: TRBV6-6; cdr3_nt: TGTGCCAGCAGTTACCCTGGGCCGCTCAATGAGCAGTTCTTC; cdr3_aa: CASSYPGPLNEQFF
j_call: TRBJ2-7; clone_size: many; d_call: TRBD2; v_call: TRBV7-6; cdr3_nt: TGTGCCAGCAGCTTATCGAACCTAGCGGGAGTCTACGAGCAGTACTTC; cdr3_aa: CASSLSNLAGVYEQYF
j_call: TRBJ2-7; clone_size: many; d_call: NA; v_call: TRBV27; cdr3_nt: TGTGCCAGCAGTTCTCGTAACTACGAGCAGTACTTC; cdr3_aa: CASSSRNYEQYF
j_call: TRBJ2-7; clone_size: many; d_call: NA; v_call: TRBV2; cdr3_nt: TGTGCCAGCAGTGAAGAGGACAAGAACTACGAGCAGTACTTC; cdr3_aa: CASSEEDKNYEQYF
j_call: TRBJ2-7; clone_size: NA; d_call: TRBD2; v_call: TRBV4-1; cdr3_nt: TGCGCCAGCAGCCCGGGTTGGCTAGCGGGAGGGAACGAGCAGTACTTC; cdr3_aa: CASSPGWLAGGNEQYF
j_call: TRBJ2-5; clone_size: many; d_call: NA; v_call: TRBV18; cdr3_nt: TGTGCCAGCTCCCCTAACCTCGAAGAGACCCAGTACTTC; cdr3_aa: CASSPNLEETQYF
j_call: TRBJ2-5; clone_size: few; d_call: NA; v_call: TRBV29-1; cdr3_nt: TGCAGCGCCGGGCCCATAGAGACCCAGTACTTC; cdr3_aa: CSAGPIETQYF
j_call: TRBJ1-1; clone_size: NA; d_call: NA; v_call: TRBV4-3; cdr3_nt: TGCGCCAGCAGCCCGCGCGGGAGTTCTGAAGCTTTCTTT; cdr3_aa: CASSPRGSSEAFF
j_call: TRBJ2-1; clone_size: few; d_call: NA; v_call: TRBV29-1; cdr3_nt: TGCAGCACCGACAGGGGAGGGGACTACAATGAGCAGTTCTTC; cdr3_aa: CSTDRGGDYNEQFF
j_call: TRBJ1-6; clone_size: few; d_call: NA; v_call: TRBV5-1; cdr3_nt: TGCGCCAGCAGCGCGACGGCAGATAATTCACCCCTCCACTTT; cdr3_aa: CASSATADNSPLHF
j_call: TRBJ2-6; clone_size: NA; d_call: NA; v_call: TRBV30; cdr3_nt: TGTGCCTGGAACGATTTTGGGGCCAACGTCCTGACTTTC; cdr3_aa: CAWNDFGANVLTF
j_call: TRBJ2-1; clone_size: many; d_call: TRBD2; v_call: TRBV27; cdr3_nt: TGTGCCACCCTTCGGCCGACTAGCGGTTACAATGAGCAGTTCTTC; cdr3_aa: CATLRPTSGYNEQFF
j_call: TRBJ2-1; clone_size: NA; d_call: TRBD2; v_call: TRBV9; cdr3_nt: TGTGCCAGCAGCGTAGCCCCGGGAGGTTCCTTCAATGAGCAGTTCTTC; cdr3_aa: CASSVAPGGSFNEQFF
j_call: TRBJ2-5; clone_size: NA; d_call: NA; v_call: TRBV14; cdr3_nt: TGTGCCAGCAGCCAGAGGCCACTGCTCCAAGAGACCCAGTACTTC; cdr3_aa: CASSQRPLLQETQYF
j_call: TRBJ2-1; clone_size: many; d_call: TRBD1; v_call: TRBV18; cdr3_nt: TGTGCCAGCTCACTGAACAGGGGACAGGGCAATGAGCAGTTCTTC; cdr3_aa: CASSLNRGQGNEQFF
j_call: TRBJ1-1; clone_size: many; d_call: TRBD1; v_call: TRBV6-2/TRBV6-3; cdr3_nt: TGTGCCAGCAGTTACCGAGGCAGGGGGCGAACCCCTGAAGCTTTCTTT; cdr3_aa: CASSYRGRGRTPEAFF
j_call: TRBJ1-4; clone_size: many; d_call: NA; v_call: TRBV30; cdr3_nt: TGTGCCTGGAGTGTAGATGCACGGGAAAAACTGTTTTTT; cdr3_aa: CAWSVDAREKLFF
j_call: TRBJ2-3; clone_size: many; d_call: NA; v_call: TRBV7-3; cdr3_nt: TGTGCCAGCAGCTCACTAGGGGGGAGAAACCCAGATACGCAGTATTTT; cdr3_aa: CASSSLGGRNPDTQYF
j_call: TRBJ1-1; clone_size: NA; d_call: TRBD1; v_call: TRBV13; cdr3_nt: TGTGCCAGCAGCCCCGGACAGGCCCCTGAAGCTTTCTTT; cdr3_aa: CASSPGQAPEAFF
j_call: TRBJ1-1; clone_size: many; d_call: NA; v_call: TRBV6-1; cdr3_nt: TGTGCCAGCAGCCAAACCGCCGGGGTGATCACTGAAGCTTTCTTT; cdr3_aa: CASSQTAGVITEAFF
j_call: TRBJ2-7; clone_size: NA; d_call: NA; v_call: TRBV24-1; cdr3_nt: TGTGCCACCAGTGATTCCCGACACGACGAGCAGTACTTC; cdr3_aa: CATSDSRHDEQYF
j_call: TRBJ2-1; clone_size: NA; d_call: TRBD2; v_call: TRBV6-6; cdr3_nt: TGTGCCAGCAGTTACTCGAGCGGGGTGATCCCTTACAATGAGCAGTTCTTC; cdr3_aa: CASSYSSGVIPYNEQFF
j_call: TRBJ2-1; clone_size: few; d_call: NA; v_call: TRBV19; cdr3_nt: TGTGCCAGTAGTATATCCCGCACCTACAATGAGCAGTTCTTC; cdr3_aa: CASSISRTYNEQFF
j_call: TRBJ1-1; clone_size: many; d_call: NA; v_call: TRBV28; cdr3_nt: TGTGCCAGCAGTTGGGGGTCGGGGAACACTGAAGCTTTCTTT; cdr3_aa: CASSWGSGNTEAFF